Listed here are 29 T cell receptor beta chains from one sample, sequenced in a study of blood T cells in healthy people across ages. It was with a sample-barcoded 5' primer and a J-beta primer mix that a second PCR of roughly 6 to 11 cycles was run. TCRdb ran MiXCR on the 5' RACE reads and lists one entry per CDR3 protein. The data contain about 1.4 million distinct CDR3 sequences, around 59% of them singletons. Sequencing used blood. The receptors shown here come from a man younger than 35 in good health.

This chain connects TRBV20-1 to TRBJ2-4; weak D call: TRBD1 (6 bases). From germline, CDR1 is DFQATT and CDR2 SNEGSKA (reference sequence). The length of the CDR3 is 16 residues. V lost 4 bases, J lost 1 base, and 17 bases lay in between. The CDR3 coding sequence is TGCAGTGCTACTTACAACAGGGACCTGGCCAAAAACATTCAGTACTTC. Translation: CSATYNRDLAKNIQYF.

The rearrangement uses TRBV3-1 and TRBJ2-2; TRBD2 matches at 7 bases. Trimming cost V 5 bases and J 4 bases; bases outside gene matches: 1. Germline V lookup: CDR1 LGHDT, CDR2 YNNKEL (reference sequence). The CDR3 loop spans 13 amino acids. The CDR3 DNA reads as TGTGCCAGCAGCGGGACTACCACCGGGGAGCTGTTTTTT. Its protein is CASSGTTTGELFF.

This chain links TRBV20-1 with TRBJ2-7; 11 bases fit TRBD2. Germline CDR1 DFQATT, CDR2 SNEGSKA (reference sequence). Trimming removed 0 bases from V and 4 bases from J; junction bases left unmatched: 5. There are 15 residues in the CDR3. In nucleotides, the CDR3 is TGCAGTGCTAGAGATCGTGCTAGCGGGAGGTACGAGCAGTACTTC. Amino acid sequence: CSARDRASGRYEQYF.

The rearrangement uses TRBV29-1 and TRBJ2-7; TRBD1 might be the D (6 bases). Germline assignment: CDR1 SQVTM and CDR2 ANQGSEA. The V gene lost 7 bases and the J gene lost 0 bases, with 13 bases spanning the gap. The CDR3 has 13 amino acids. CDR3 DNA: TGCAGCGCCACAAGACAGGCCTCCTACGAGCAGTACTTC. Translation gives CSATRQASYEQYF.

This sequence joins TRBV2 and TRBJ1-2; 8 positions match TRBD1. V lost 8 bases to trimming and J lost 6 bases; unmatched junction nucleotides: 11. Germline V lookup: CDR1 SNHLY, CDR2 FYNNEI. The CDR3 has 14 residues. CDR3 region: CASSEGQGANGYTF. As DNA, the CDR3 is TGTGCCAGCTCTGAGGGGCAGGGGGCGAATGGCTACACCTTC.

The chain recombines TRBV21-1 with TRBJ2-1; the D segment call TRBD2 is taken from the table without a DNA check. TRBV21-1 is reported as a pseudogene. CDR3 length equals 16 residues. For the CDR3, the DNA is TGTGCCAGCAGTGGGGGATCTAGCGGGGGGTTCAATGAGCAGTTCTTC. Protein product: CASSGGSSGGFNEQFF.

CDR3 region: CASSILTGQALADTQYF. CDR3 coding DNA: TGTGCCAGCAGTATACTTACGGGACAAGCTTTGGCAGATACGCAGTATTTT. V is TRBV7-8 and J is TRBJ2-3; D is perhaps TRBD1 (6 bases). Germline assignment: CDR1 SGHVS and CDR2 FQNEAQ. This CDR3 contains 17 residues. Trimming stripped 6 bases from V and 4 bases from J, with 23 bases between.

The V and J genes are TRBV4-3 and TRBJ2-3; maybe TRBD2 (6 bases). The CDR3 covers 16 residues. V gave up 4 bases and J gave up 3 bases, with 17 bases separating them. Germline lookup yields CDR1 LGHNA and CDR2 YSLEER. The CDR3 spells CASSRSYTGGTDTQYF. CDR3 nucleotide sequence: TGCGCCAGCAGCCGCTCATATACCGGGGGAACAGATACGCAGTATTTT.

The chain recombines TRBV20-1 with TRBJ2-2; D may be TRBD1 or TRBD2 (5 bases each). V lost 5 bases and J 3 bases, leaving 13 bases between the germline ends. The CDR3 has 14 residues. CDR1 and CDR2 (germline): DFQATT, SNEGSKA (reference sequence). The CDR3 sequence is CSAQQEADTGELFF. For the CDR3, the DNA is TGCAGTGCTCAACAGGAGGCGGACACCGGGGAGCTGTTTTTT.

This clonotype was recorded a few times. The chain joins TRBV4-1 to TRBJ2-1; 8 bases match TRBD1. With V trimmed by 4 bases and J by 3 bases, 8 bases remained unmatched. The CDR3 runs 16 residues. Germline CDR1 MGHRA, CDR2 YSYEKL. CDR3 sequence (DNA): TGCGCCAGCAGCCCCGAGGACAGGGTGGACTACAATGAGCAGTTCTTC. Its protein is CASSPEDRVDYNEQFF.

This chain connects TRBV15 to TRBJ1-4, with a possible D match to TRBD1 (5 bases). There are 16 residues in the CDR3. Deletions cut 5 bases from V and 7 bases from J, with 20 bases between. Germline V gene data show CDR1 as LNHNV and CDR2 as YYDKDF (reference sequence). The CDR3 nucleotides read TGTGCCACCAGCCCTACTGACCAGGGTCTGGGTGAAAAACTGTTTTTT. Translated, it gives CATSPTDQGLGEKLFF.

CDR3 sequence reads: CSAIPGPSTSGRLNTQYF. The CDR3, as DNA: TGCAGTGCTATCCCGGGGCCATCGACTAGCGGGAGGCTGAATACGCAGTATTTT. The J gene is TRBJ2-3, the V gene TRBV20-1, with TRBD2 matching over 13 bases. The CDR3 spans 18 residues. The V gene's germline CDR1 is DFQATT and CDR2 SNEGSKA (reference sequence). The trim removed 4 bases at V and 7 bases at J, leaving 17 bases unmatched.

A few counts support this clonotype. This rearrangement joins TRBV6-5 to TRBJ2-5; 8 bases match TRBD1. The J call may not be correct, given that the DNA end is closer to TRBJ2-7. The germline CDR1 and CDR2 sequences are MNHEY and SVGAGI. The CDR3 runs 14 residues. For the CDR3, the DNA is TGTGCCAGCAATCGACAGGGGCCCGACGACGAGCAGTACTTC. This encodes CASNRQGPDDEQYF.

The gene calls are TRBV7-2 and TRBJ2-1; no clear D gene. The CDR3 consists of 12 residues. Deletions cut 4 bases from V and 9 bases from J, with 10 bases between. Germline CDR1 SGHTA, CDR2 FQGNSA. The CDR3 here is CASSSRHSEQFF. DNA for the CDR3: TGTGCCAGCAGCTCACGACACAGTGAGCAGTTCTTC.

The rearrangement uses TRBV12-3 or TRBV12-4 and TRBJ2-7, with 8 bases identical to TRBD2. The CDR3 has 16 amino acids. V gave up 5 bases and J gave up 3 bases; unmatched junction bases: 12. The CDR3 sequence is CASSLTLAGDLYEQYF. In nucleotides, the CDR3 is TGTGCCAGCAGTCTCACTCTAGCGGGCGACCTCTACGAGCAGTACTTC.

This chain joins TRBV29-1 and TRBJ2-7; D is uncertain. CDR1 and CDR2 (germline): SQVTM, ANQGSEA. V was cut by 4 bases and J by 1 base, with 11 bases left in between. CDR3 length equals 13 residues. The chain's CDR3 is CSVGGQESYEQYF. CDR3 DNA sequence: TGCAGCGTTGGTGGGCAGGAATCCTACGAGCAGTACTTC.

This clonotype turned up a few times. This chain links TRBV4-2 with TRBJ2-5; unclear D gene. Gene TRBJ2-7 matches the end of the DNA better, so the J call may be wrong. The CDR3 has 16 residues. Germline V CDR1 and CDR2: LGHNA, YNFKEQ. In nucleotides, the CDR3 is TGTGCCAGCAGCCAACCCCCGGGCGACCCACTCCCCGAGCAGTACTTC. This encodes CASSQPPGDPLPEQYF.

This chain uses TRBV14 with TRBJ1-2; D remains ambiguous. The V end lost 0 bases, the J end lost 2 bases, and 13 bases lay between the germline ends. The length of the CDR3 is 16 residues. In germline, CDR1 is SGHDN, CDR2 FVKESK. The CDR3 reads CASSQDEVTWNYGYTF. CDR3 DNA: TGTGCCAGCAGCCAAGATGAGGTGACGTGGAACTATGGCTACACCTTC.

The chain couples TRBV2 to TRBJ2-5, with TRBD2 matching 7 bases. V shed 11 bases, J shed 4 bases, and the junction held 16 bases outside the gene matches. From germline, CDR1 is SNHLY and CDR2 FYNNEI. The CDR3 is 15 residues long. Here the CDR3 DNA reads TGTGCCCGCGGTCGGGCCGGGACTAACTTAGAGACCCAGTACTTC. It codes for CARGRAGTNLETQYF.

This sequence joins TRBV6-6 and TRBJ1-2; 10 bases line up with TRBD1. The V gene's germline CDR1 is MNHNY and CDR2 SVGAGI (reference sequence). The V segment lost 5 bases and the J segment 3 bases; nucleotides outside the gene matches: 6. CDR3 size: 15 residues. In DNA form, the CDR3 reads TGTGCCAGCAGTCCCGGACAGGGGGAGTACTATGGCTACACCTTC. Its translation: CASSPGQGEYYGYTF.

This chain links TRBV20-1 with TRBJ2-5; D possibly matches TRBD1 or TRBD2 (6 bases each). The germline V gene has CDR1 DFQATT and CDR2 SNEGSKA (reference sequence). Trimming took off 1 base at V and 1 base at J, with 13 bases between the two ends. The CDR3 spans 15 residues. The chain's CDR3 is CSARVAGTIQETQYF. The CDR3 DNA reads TGCAGTGCTAGAGTGGCGGGGACAATCCAAGAGACCCAGTACTTC.

The gene calls are TRBV29-1 and TRBJ1-5; D perhaps matches TRBD1 (6 bases). The ends were cut back, 3 bases at V and 5 bases at J, with 17 bases in the middle. CDR1 SQVTM and CDR2 ANQGSEA come from the germline V gene. The CDR3 runs to 15 residues. CDR3 loop: CSVELGWAGDQPQHF. The CDR3 DNA is TGCAGCGTTGAGTTGGGTTGGGCAGGGGATCAGCCCCAGCATTTT.

The rearrangement uses TRBV29-1 and TRBJ2-7, with D possibly matching TRBD2 (5 bases). V was pared by 6 bases and J by 2 bases, with 20 bases between. The CDR3 is 15 amino acids. The germline V gene encodes CDR1 SQVTM and CDR2 ANQGSEA. The CDR3 here is CSVLGGWQVTYEQYF. The CDR3 DNA reads TGCAGCGTGCTAGGAGGTTGGCAGGTAACCTACGAGCAGTACTTC.

The chain has TRBV12-3 or TRBV12-4 and TRBJ2-7, with 11 bases lining up with TRBD2. After removal of 5 bases from V and 3 bases from J, the junction contained 9 bases not matched to a gene. The CDR3 contains 16 residues. CDR3 in DNA: TGTGCCAGCAGTACCCTTAGCGGGGGGGTCTTCTACGAGCAGTACTTC. As protein: CASSTLSGGVFYEQYF.

The rearrangement uses TRBV24-1 and TRBJ2-7, with TRBD2 as a possible D gene (5 bases). The CDR3 loop spans 14 amino acids. Germline CDR1 and CDR2: KGHDR and SFDVKD. Trimming took off 4 bases at V and 3 bases at J, with 12 bases between the two ends. CDR3 loop: CATSDTGRGYEQYF. The CDR3 coding sequence is TGTGCCACCAGTGACACCGGACGGGGCTACGAGCAGTACTTC.

This chain connects TRBV4-1 to TRBJ2-7; 10 bases match TRBD1. The CDR3 loop spans 17 amino acids. The germline CDR1 and CDR2 sequences are MGHRA and YSYEKL. J was trimmed by 2 bases and V by 0 bases; bases with no gene match: 7. In nucleotides, the CDR3 is TGCGCCAGCAGCCAAGATCGGGGCGGGACAGGGGCCTACGAGCAGTACTTC. Amino acids: CASSQDRGGTGAYEQYF.

This chain joins TRBV13 and TRBJ2-5, with D perhaps being TRBD1 or TRBD2 (5 bases each). Between the trimmed V and J ends, which lost 4 bases and 2 bases, there was a span of 17 bases. This CDR3 comprises 16 residues. The germline V gene has CDR1 PRHDT and CDR2 FYEKMQ (reference sequence). This chain's CDR3 is CASSWDGPTTQETQYF. In DNA, the CDR3 is TGTGCCAGCAGCTGGGACGGACCCACGACTCAAGAGACCCAGTACTTC.

The J gene is TRBJ2-1, the V gene TRBV18, with 9 bases that match TRBD1. The ends lost 4 bases at V and 2 bases at J; junction bases unmatched: 9. There are 17 residues in the CDR3. The V gene's germline CDR1 is KGHSH and CDR2 LQKENI. In DNA, the CDR3 is TGTGCCAGCTCACTCACCCTAACAGGGGGCACCTACAATGAGCAGTTCTTC. Encoded protein: CASSLTLTGGTYNEQFF.

This clonotype showed up just a few times. The chain uses TRBV27 and TRBJ2-1; 9 bases map to TRBD2. The V and J ends lost 5 bases and 4 bases, in that order; junction bases with no gene match: 6. Germline loops: CDR1 MNHEY, CDR2 SMNVEV (reference sequence). This CDR3 is built from 15 residues. The CDR3 sequence is CASSIEAGGYNEQFF. The DNA for the CDR3 is TGTGCCAGCAGTATAGAAGCGGGGGGATACAATGAGCAGTTCTTC.